This T cell receptor (beta chain) originates from a study of blood T cell repertoires in COVID-19. Study-wide background: From the United States, Italy and Spain came samples of acute and convalescent COVID-19. Sources were T cells, B-cell-depleted T cells, or PBMCs; the material itself was cDNA or gDNA.

Original analysis: How many nucleated cells were present was estimated from reference gene primer amplification. This table comes from immunoSEQ multiplex PCR, and its TCRdb copy is limited to in-frame clones, with some not included. The V and J calls and the clone size are those of that table, but D and trimming were determined from the DNA. The table lists just over 75,000 clones, approximately 80% of them singletons, with 4.5% to 7% in the top ten. The CDR3 totals 16 residues. Germline values: CDR1 SGHDT, CDR2 YYEEEE. The junction had 6 bases not matched to a gene; V was cut back by 2 bases and J by 3 bases.

This chain uses TRBV5-6 with TRBJ1-4; 8 bases map to TRBD1. The sequencing sample was made of peripheral blood. This TCR derives from a man in his sixties with active or convalescent COVID-19. The CDR3 reads CASSFRGLRSNEKLFF. In DNA, the CDR3 is TGTGCCAGCAGCTTCAGGGGGCTTCGTTCTAATGAAAAACTGTTTTTT.